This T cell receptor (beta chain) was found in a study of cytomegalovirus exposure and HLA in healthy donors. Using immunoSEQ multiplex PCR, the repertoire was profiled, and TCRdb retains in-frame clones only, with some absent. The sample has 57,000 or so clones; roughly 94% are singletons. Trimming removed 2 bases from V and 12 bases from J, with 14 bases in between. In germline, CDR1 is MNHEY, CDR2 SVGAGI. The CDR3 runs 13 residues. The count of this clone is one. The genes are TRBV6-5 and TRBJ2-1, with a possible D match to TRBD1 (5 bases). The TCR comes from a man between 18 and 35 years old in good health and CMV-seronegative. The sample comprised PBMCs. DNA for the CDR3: TGTGCCAGCAGTTACAAAGGGGCAAAATGGCAGTTCTTC. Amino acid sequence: CASSYKGAKWQFF.